This is a list of T cell receptor beta chains from one sample in a study of blood T cells in healthy people across ages. Via MiXCR, TCRdb re-called the 5' RACE reads, giving one row per CDR3 protein. This sample has some 1,800,000 distinct CDR3 sequences, with 39% found just once. Source material: blood. These receptors came from a human donor in good health. CDR3s include the opening cysteine and the closing phenylalanine or tryptophan. Fields, in order: V gene, D gene, J gene, clone size, CDR3 DNA, CDR3 protein. A D gene is named only where the DNA matches it firmly. For some rows the clone size is stated as once, few or many, or as a class when expanded; others skip it.

V gene: TRBV5-1; D gene: TRBD1; J gene: TRBJ2-1; clone size: many; CDR3 DNA: TGCGCCAGCAGCTTGGGTTCAGGGGGCAATGAGCAGTTCTTC; CDR3 protein: CASSLGSGGNEQFF
V gene: TRBV7-8; D gene: TRBD1; J gene: TRBJ2-4; clone size: few; CDR3 DNA: TGTGCCAGCAGCCACGGGACAGGGCCTTACGAGCGGTACTTC; CDR3 protein: CASSHGTGPYERYF
V gene: TRBV29-1; D gene: -; J gene: TRBJ2-5; clone size: -; CDR3 DNA: TGCAGCGCCGGGGACACTATGCAAGAGACCCAGTGCTTC; CDR3 protein: CSAGDTMQETQCF
V gene: TRBV20-1; D gene: -; J gene: TRBJ1-1; clone size: -; CDR3 DNA: TGCAGTGCTTCAAGGCTGTCGGACACTGAAGCTTTCTTT; CDR3 protein: CSASRLSDTEAFF
V gene: TRBV27; D gene: -; J gene: TRBJ1-2; clone size: -; CDR3 DNA: TGTGCCAGCAGTGAGACCAGGGAATTGGTCGTTGGCTACACCTTC; CDR3 protein: CASSETRELVVGYTF
V gene: TRBV5-1; D gene: -; J gene: TRBJ2-3; clone size: -; CDR3 DNA: TGCGCCAGCAGTCCGGACCGGACGGAAGATACGCAGTATTTT; CDR3 protein: CASSPDRTEDTQYF
V gene: TRBV15; D gene: TRBD1; J gene: TRBJ1-2; clone size: -; CDR3 DNA: TGTGCCACCAGCAGAGACGGGGAGGGGGCGAATGGCTACACCTTC; CDR3 protein: CATSRDGEGANGYTF
V gene: TRBV15; D gene: -; J gene: TRBJ2-1; clone size: few; CDR3 DNA: TGTGCCACCAGCAGAGATCCTTCGGATGAGCAGTTCTTC; CDR3 protein: CATSRDPSDEQFF
V gene: TRBV29-1; D gene: -; J gene: TRBJ1-2; clone size: -; CDR3 DNA: TGCAGCGTTCTACGGATTCCGGGGACATCTGGCTACACCTTC; CDR3 protein: CSVLRIPGTSGYTF
V gene: TRBV5-1; D gene: -; J gene: TRBJ2-3; clone size: -; CDR3 DNA: TGCGCCAGCAGCTCCGAGACTCTTAGCACAGATACGCAGTATTTT; CDR3 protein: CASSSETLSTDTQYF
V gene: TRBV3-1; D gene: -; J gene: TRBJ2-7; clone size: -; CDR3 DNA: TGTGCCAGCAGCCATGAACCCCACGAGAGCTCCTACAATGAGCAGTACTTC; CDR3 protein: CASSHEPHESSYNEQYF
V gene: TRBV5-1; D gene: TRBD1; J gene: TRBJ1-2; clone size: -; CDR3 DNA: TGCGCCAGCAGCTCCCGAGGAGGGGGCGCCTCTGGTTACACCTTC; CDR3 protein: CASSSRGGGASGYTF
V gene: TRBV5-1; D gene: TRBD2; J gene: TRBJ2-5; clone size: few; CDR3 DNA: TGCGCCAGCAGCTACACTAGCGTTAGAGAGACCCAGTACTTC; CDR3 protein: CASSYTSVRETQYF
V gene: TRBV6-1; D gene: -; J gene: TRBJ2-5; clone size: few; CDR3 DNA: TGTGCCAGCAGTCCCTCTCTTTGGGACTCTTACCGTCAAGAGACCCAGTACTTC; CDR3 protein: CASSPSLWDSYRQETQYF
V gene: TRBV28; D gene: TRBD1; J gene: TRBJ2-5; clone size: -; CDR3 DNA: TGTGCCAGCAACACCTCGCTCGGGACAGGGGAGACCCAGTACTTC; CDR3 protein: CASNTSLGTGETQYF
V gene: TRBV2; D gene: TRBD1; J gene: TRBJ2-3; clone size: -; CDR3 DNA: TGTGCCAGCAGTGATTCGTCGCAGGGGGCTTGGGATACGCAGTATTTT; CDR3 protein: CASSDSSQGAWDTQYF
V gene: TRBV24-1; D gene: TRBD2; J gene: TRBJ2-3; clone size: -; CDR3 DNA: TGTGCCACCAGTGATTTGCGCGCGGGGGGGCCTTCAGATACGCAGTATTTT; CDR3 protein: CATSDLRAGGPSDTQYF
V gene: TRBV29-1; D gene: -; J gene: TRBJ1-2; clone size: -; CDR3 DNA: TGCAGCGTTGATGGTCAGGGAGGGAATGGCTACACCTTC; CDR3 protein: CSVDGQGGNGYTF
V gene: TRBV4-3; D gene: -; J gene: TRBJ2-7; clone size: -; CDR3 DNA: TGCGCCAGCAGCCAGGGCGCTTTGGGGTCCTACGAGCAGTACTTC; CDR3 protein: CASSQGALGSYEQYF
V gene: TRBV7-8; D gene: TRBD2; J gene: TRBJ2-5; clone size: -; CDR3 DNA: TGTGCCAGCAGCCCATCGCGGGGGGCCGAGGAGACCCAGTACTTC; CDR3 protein: CASSPSRGAEETQYF
V gene: TRBV28; D gene: -; J gene: TRBJ1-5; clone size: -; CDR3 DNA: TGTGCCAGCGGGGAAGTCCGGAGGCCCCAGCATTTT; CDR3 protein: CASGEVRRPQHF
V gene: TRBV29-1; D gene: -; J gene: TRBJ2-7; clone size: few; CDR3 DNA: TGCAGCGTTGTTGGCCTTCTCAGCTCCTACGAGCAGTACTTC; CDR3 protein: CSVVGLLSSYEQYF
V gene: TRBV10-3; D gene: TRBD2; J gene: TRBJ2-3; clone size: -; CDR3 DNA: TGTGCCATCAGTGAGCCGCTAGCGGGGGGTGAGTCAGATACGCAGTATTTT; CDR3 protein: CAISEPLAGGESDTQYF
V gene: TRBV20-1; D gene: TRBD1; J gene: TRBJ1-2; clone size: once; CDR3 DNA: TGCAGTGCTCGGACACAGGGGGCCTATGGCTACACCTTC; CDR3 protein: CSARTQGAYGYTF
V gene: TRBV28; D gene: TRBD1; J gene: TRBJ2-6; clone size: -; CDR3 DNA: TGTGCCAGCAGTTTGGGGACAGGGAATCCCTCTGGGGCCAACGTCCTGACTTTC; CDR3 protein: CASSLGTGNPSGANVLTF
V gene: TRBV30; D gene: TRBD1; J gene: TRBJ1-1; clone size: -; CDR3 DNA: TGTGCCTGGAGGGTGGACAGGGAGGACACTGAAGCTTTCTTT; CDR3 protein: CAWRVDREDTEAFF
V gene: TRBV12-3/TRBV12-4; D gene: TRBD2; J gene: TRBJ2-4; clone size: few; CDR3 DNA: TGTGCCAGCAGATCACCCGGGACTAGCGCTAACATTCAGTACTTC; CDR3 protein: CASRSPGTSANIQYF
V gene: TRBV6-6; D gene: -; J gene: TRBJ1-4; clone size: few; CDR3 DNA: TGTGCCAGCAGTCGACAGCCTACAACTAATGAAAAACTGTTTTTT; CDR3 protein: CASSRQPTTNEKLFF
V gene: TRBV5-1; D gene: -; J gene: TRBJ2-7; clone size: many; CDR3 DNA: TGTGCCAGCAGCTTAGGGGGCTACGAGCAGTACTTC; CDR3 protein: CASSLGGYEQYF
V gene: TRBV3-1; D gene: -; J gene: TRBJ1-5; clone size: -; CDR3 DNA: TGTGCCAGCAGCCAAACAAGGCTGGTTCAGCCCCAGCATTTT; CDR3 protein: CASSQTRLVQPQHF
V gene: TRBV12-3/TRBV12-4; D gene: -; J gene: TRBJ2-5; clone size: -; CDR3 DNA: TGTGCCAGCAGTTTATTTATAGTGGGGGGTGGGACCCAAGAGACCCAGTACTTC; CDR3 protein: CASSLFIVGGGTQETQYF
V gene: TRBV29-1; D gene: -; J gene: TRBJ2-3; clone size: -; CDR3 DNA: TGCAGCGCAGGGATGGGGAGCACAGATACGCAGTATTTT; CDR3 protein: CSAGMGSTDTQYF
V gene: TRBV5-1; D gene: -; J gene: TRBJ1-5; clone size: -; CDR3 DNA: TGCGCCAGCGGCTGGGGTACAGGGACTAATCAGCCCCAGCATTTT; CDR3 protein: CASGWGTGTNQPQHF
V gene: TRBV20-1; D gene: -; J gene: TRBJ2-7; clone size: few; CDR3 DNA: TGCAGTGCCCTCAAGGAGGCGTACGAGCAGTACTTC; CDR3 protein: CSALKEAYEQYF
V gene: TRBV6-6; D gene: TRBD1; J gene: TRBJ1-1; clone size: -; CDR3 DNA: TGTGCCAGCAGACCTGACAGGGCTGAAGCTTTCTTT; CDR3 protein: CASRPDRAEAFF
V gene: TRBV5-1; D gene: -; J gene: TRBJ1-5; clone size: few; CDR3 DNA: TGCGCCAGCAGCTTGGATAATGGCAATCAGCCCCAGCATTTT; CDR3 protein: CASSLDNGNQPQHF
V gene: TRBV24-1; D gene: -; J gene: TRBJ2-5; clone size: many; CDR3 DNA: TGTGCCACCATGAGTGACCTTCAGACCCAGTACTTC; CDR3 protein: CATMSDLQTQYF
V gene: TRBV7-8; D gene: -; J gene: TRBJ1-1; clone size: -; CDR3 DNA: TGTGCCAGCAGCGAGACCGGGACAAAGAACACTGAAGCTTTCTTT; CDR3 protein: CASSETGTKNTEAFF
V gene: TRBV3-1; D gene: -; J gene: TRBJ2-7; clone size: -; CDR3 DNA: TGTGCCAGCAGCCAAGAGAGTGTAGGGATCTACGAGCAGTACTTC; CDR3 protein: CASSQESVGIYEQYF